This T cell receptor (beta chain) was found in a study of untreated major depressive disorder (dated by TCRdb to between 2018 and 2020). Background for the entire study: This cross-sectional case-control study compared T cell phenotype and TCR repertoire between antidepressant-free major depressive disorder patients and individually matched non-depressed controls. Sequencing followed up flow-cytometry Vbeta 5.1, Vbeta 11 and Vbeta 22 usage differences observed in the whole cohort. The paper's findings and limits, for the study overall: The sequencing comparisons used one-tailed planned tests on only three preselected Vbeta families. A comparatively small study sample was produced by the strict matching and exclusion criteria, and the generalizability of findings was thereby limited. In every sequenced subject, all of the top five TRBV05-01 clones were private clones. In CD4+ T cells, sequencing confirmed that depressed patients used TRBV05-01 (Vbeta 5.1) more than controls did, with a one-tailed test giving p = 0.040. TRBV25-01 and TRBV02-01 usage followed the flow-cytometry pattern but did not reach statistical significance in the sequencing data.

Regarding this clone: Its antigen target is currently unknown. No clone much larger than this one lies a single base away; base qualities are absent.

Each depressed patient was pairwise matched to a non-depressed control for sex, age, current smoking status and body mass index. All participants were of European descent. Controls had no mood disorder either currently or in their lifetime and had a Quick Inventory of Depressive Symptoms-Self Report score of 5 or lower. All participants were excluded for major medical conditions, Axis I/II comorbidities, regular medication or illicit drug use, or drinking over 100 g alcohol weekly. About 30 ml of peripheral blood was collected into EDTA tubes from each participant. Using the BD IMag Human CD4 T Lymphocyte Enrichment Set, CD4+ T cells were purified from thawed PBMCs via magnetic negative selection. Flow cytometry confirmed that the CD4+ enrichment method typically gave around 94% purity. TCRbeta sequencing was performed on a subgroup of roughly 5 case-control pairs selected blind to chemokine receptor expression and flow-cytometric repertoire skewing results. All blood samples were collected in the morning at 8:00 a.m., and PBMCs were isolated by Ficoll-Hypaque gradient centrifugation. PBMCs were cryopreserved by gradual cooling to -80°C and stored in liquid nitrogen until assayed.

The Qiagen DNeasy Blood and Tissue Kit was used to extract total genomic DNA from the purified CD4+ T cells. Amplification and sequencing of the TCRbeta CDR3 region, as defined according to IMGT, were carried out with immunoSEQ immunosequencing protocols. The authors processed their data as follows. Raw sequence data were preprocessed by the immunoSEQ service for PCR and sequencing error correction. The sequence data were imported into the immunoSEQ Analyzer and were further analyzed using VDJtools v1.0.7. The paired Wilcoxon signed-rank test was used to test for differences between patients and controls. Here the immuneACCESS table is served through TCRdb, limited to in-frame sequences with V and J called. Missing clones are a known gap in these copies; in checked studies unresolved V genes cover under half, and the rest lacks a known reason. That table gives V, J and clone size, and the DNA gave D and trimming. A total of 20,000 to 25,000 clones appear in this sample, 90% to 95% of them only once. In total, the top ten clones hold 0.3% to 0.4% of the sample.

Sequences MNHNS (CDR1) and SASEGT (CDR2) are obtained from the germline V gene. Taken from cysteine to phenylalanine, the CDR3 has 12 residues. The sequence is cut down to CDR3 DNA, 36 bases in frame from base 1. V is clipped by 8 bases and J by 7 bases, and the sequence between their germline boundaries is 15 bases long. The receptor was isolated from a man younger than 45 in good health. Here the chain combines TRBV6-1 and TRBJ2-7, with the D gene tentatively TRBD1 or TRBD2, based on 5 matching bases in each. Sequencing was done on a sample of CD4+ T cells from PBMCs. The CDR3 corresponds to CASGDPGREQYF. The sequence in DNA is TGTGCCAGCGGGGACCCTGGGAGAGAGCAGTACTTC.